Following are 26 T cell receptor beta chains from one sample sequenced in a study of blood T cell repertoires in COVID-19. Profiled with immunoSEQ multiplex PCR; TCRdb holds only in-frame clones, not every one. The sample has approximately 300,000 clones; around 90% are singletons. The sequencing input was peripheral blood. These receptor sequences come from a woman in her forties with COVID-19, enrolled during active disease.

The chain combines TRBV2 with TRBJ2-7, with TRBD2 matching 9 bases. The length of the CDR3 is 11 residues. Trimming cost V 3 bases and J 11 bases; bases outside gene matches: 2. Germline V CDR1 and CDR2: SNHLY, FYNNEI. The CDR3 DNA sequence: TGTGCCAGCAGTGACCGGACTAGCGAGTACTTC. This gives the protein CASSDRTSEYF.

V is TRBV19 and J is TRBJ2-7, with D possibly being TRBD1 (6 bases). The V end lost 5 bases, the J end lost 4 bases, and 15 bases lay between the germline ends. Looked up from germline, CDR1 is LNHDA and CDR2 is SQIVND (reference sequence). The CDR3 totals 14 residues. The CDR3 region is CASSLARDNYEQYF. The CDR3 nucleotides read TGTGCCAGTAGTTTGGCGAGGGACAATTACGAGCAGTACTTC.

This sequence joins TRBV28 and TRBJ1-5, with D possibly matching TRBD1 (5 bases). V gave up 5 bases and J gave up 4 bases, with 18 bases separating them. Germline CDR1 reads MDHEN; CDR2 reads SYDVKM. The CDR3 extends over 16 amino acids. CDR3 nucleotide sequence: TGTGCCAGCAGTCGCCCGGGGCCCGGGGGGAATCAGCCCCAGCATTTT. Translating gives CASSRPGPGGNQPQHF.

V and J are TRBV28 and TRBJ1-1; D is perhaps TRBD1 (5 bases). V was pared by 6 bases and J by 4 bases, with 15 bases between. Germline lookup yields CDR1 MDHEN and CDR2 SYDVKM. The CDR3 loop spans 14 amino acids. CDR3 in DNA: TGTGCCAGCAGCCCGGCCCCGGGGGGCACTGAAGCTTTCTTT. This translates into CASSPAPGGTEAFF.

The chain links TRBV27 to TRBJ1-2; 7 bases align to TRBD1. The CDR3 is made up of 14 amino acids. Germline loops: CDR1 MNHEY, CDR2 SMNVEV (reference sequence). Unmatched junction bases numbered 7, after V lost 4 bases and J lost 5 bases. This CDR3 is CASSSGTAAYGYTF. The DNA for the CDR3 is TGTGCCAGCAGTTCGGGGACAGCTGCTTATGGCTACACCTTC.

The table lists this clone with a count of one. The CDR3 nucleotides read TGTGCCAGCAGCAGGGGGGCCGGCGTTTTTAATGAGCAGTTCTTC. Translated: CASSRGAGVFNEQFF. The chain recombines TRBV7-9 with TRBJ2-1, with D possibly called TRBD1 or TRBD2 (6 bases each). V was trimmed by 5 bases and J by 7 bases, leaving 18 bases between them. This CDR3 comprises 15 residues. Germline values: CDR1 SEHNR, CDR2 FQNEAQ (reference sequence).

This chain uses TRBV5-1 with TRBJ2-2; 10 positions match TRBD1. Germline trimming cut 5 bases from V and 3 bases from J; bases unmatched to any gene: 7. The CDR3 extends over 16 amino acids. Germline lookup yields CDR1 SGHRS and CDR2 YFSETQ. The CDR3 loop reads CASSSGTGVDTGELFF. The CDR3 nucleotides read TGCGCCAGCAGTTCCGGGACAGGGGTTGACACCGGGGAGCTGTTTTTT.

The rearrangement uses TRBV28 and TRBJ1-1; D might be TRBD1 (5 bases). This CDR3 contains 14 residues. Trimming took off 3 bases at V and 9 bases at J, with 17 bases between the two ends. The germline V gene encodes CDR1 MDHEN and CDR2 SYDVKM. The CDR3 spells CASSLTFSAGKAFF. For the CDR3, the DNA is TGTGCCAGCAGTTTGACTTTTTCGGCAGGGAAAGCTTTCTTT.

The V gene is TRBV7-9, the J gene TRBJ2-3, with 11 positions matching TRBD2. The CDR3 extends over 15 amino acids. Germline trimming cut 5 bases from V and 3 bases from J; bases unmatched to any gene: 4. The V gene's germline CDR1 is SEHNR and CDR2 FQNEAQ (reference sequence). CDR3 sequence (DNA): TGTGCCAGCAGCCCGACTAGCGGGATAACAGATACGCAGTATTTT. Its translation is CASSPTSGITDTQYF.

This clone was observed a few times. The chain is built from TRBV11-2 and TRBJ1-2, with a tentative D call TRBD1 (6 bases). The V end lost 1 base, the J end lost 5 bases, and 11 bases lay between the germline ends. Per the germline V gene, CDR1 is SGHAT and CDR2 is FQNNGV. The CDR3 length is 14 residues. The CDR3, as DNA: TGTGCCAGCAGCTTAGGGCCGAGGGGGTATGGCTACACCTTC. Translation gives CASSLGPRGYGYTF.

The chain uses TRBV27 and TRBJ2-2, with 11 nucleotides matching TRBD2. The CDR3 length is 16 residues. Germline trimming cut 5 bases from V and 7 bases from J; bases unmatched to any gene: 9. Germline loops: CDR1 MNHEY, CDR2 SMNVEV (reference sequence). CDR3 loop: CASSVTSGSGFGELFF. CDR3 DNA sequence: TGTGCCAGCAGTGTCACTAGCGGGAGTGGGTTCGGGGAGCTGTTTTTT.

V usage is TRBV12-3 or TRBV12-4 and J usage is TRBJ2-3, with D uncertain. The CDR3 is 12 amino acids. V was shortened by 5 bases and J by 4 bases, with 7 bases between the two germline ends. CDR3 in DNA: TGTGCCAGCAGTCCCCACTCAGATACGCAGTATTTT. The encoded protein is CASSPHSDTQYF.

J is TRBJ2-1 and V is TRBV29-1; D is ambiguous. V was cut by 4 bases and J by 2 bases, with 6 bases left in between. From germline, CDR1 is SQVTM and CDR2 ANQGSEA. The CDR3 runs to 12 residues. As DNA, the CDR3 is TGCAGCGTTGTTCTCCCCTACAATGAGCAGTTCTTC. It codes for CSVVLPYNEQFF.

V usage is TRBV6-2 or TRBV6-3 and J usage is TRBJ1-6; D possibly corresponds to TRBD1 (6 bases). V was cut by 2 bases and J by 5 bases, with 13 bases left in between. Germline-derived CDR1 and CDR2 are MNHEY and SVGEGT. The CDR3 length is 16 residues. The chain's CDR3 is CASSYPSQGNNSPLHF. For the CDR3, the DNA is TGTGCCAGCAGTTACCCCTCCCAGGGGAATAATTCACCCCTCCACTTT.

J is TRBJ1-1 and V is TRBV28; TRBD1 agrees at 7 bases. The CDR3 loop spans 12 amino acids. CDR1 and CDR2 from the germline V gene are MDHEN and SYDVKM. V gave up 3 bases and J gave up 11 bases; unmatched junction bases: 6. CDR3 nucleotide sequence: TGTGCCAGCAGTTTGGGACAGTTTGCGGCTTTCTTT. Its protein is CASSLGQFAAFF.

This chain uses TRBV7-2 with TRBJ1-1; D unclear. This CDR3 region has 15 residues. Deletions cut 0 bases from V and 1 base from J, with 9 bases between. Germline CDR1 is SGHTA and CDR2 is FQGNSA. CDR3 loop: CASSLALSSNTEAFF. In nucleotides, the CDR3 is TGTGCCAGCAGCTTAGCGCTGAGTTCGAACACTGAAGCTTTCTTT.

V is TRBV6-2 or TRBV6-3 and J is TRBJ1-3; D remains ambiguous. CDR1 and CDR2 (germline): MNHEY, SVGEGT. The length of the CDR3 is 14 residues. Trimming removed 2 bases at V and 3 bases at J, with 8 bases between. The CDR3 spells CASSYPSFGNTIYF. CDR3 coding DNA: TGTGCCAGCAGTTACCCAAGCTTTGGAAACACCATATATTTT.

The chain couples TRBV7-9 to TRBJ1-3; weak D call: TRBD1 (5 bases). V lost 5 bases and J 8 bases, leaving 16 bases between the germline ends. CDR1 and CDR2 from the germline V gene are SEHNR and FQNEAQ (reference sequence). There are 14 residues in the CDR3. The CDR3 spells CASSPGTTADTIYF. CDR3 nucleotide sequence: TGTGCCAGCAGCCCCGGGACTACCGCTGACACCATATATTTT.

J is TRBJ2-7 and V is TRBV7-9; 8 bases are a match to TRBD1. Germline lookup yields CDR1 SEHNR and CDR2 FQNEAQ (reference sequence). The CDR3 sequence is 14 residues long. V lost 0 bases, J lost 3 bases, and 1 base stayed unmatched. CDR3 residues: CASSLATGDYEQYF. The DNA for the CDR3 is TGTGCCAGCAGCTTAGCGACAGGGGACTACGAGCAGTACTTC.

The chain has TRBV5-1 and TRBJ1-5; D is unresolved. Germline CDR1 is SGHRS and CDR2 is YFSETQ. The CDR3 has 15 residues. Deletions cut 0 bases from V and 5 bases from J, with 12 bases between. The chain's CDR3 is CASSLGSRDDQPQHF. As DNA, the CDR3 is TGCGCCAGCAGCTTGGGTTCGAGGGATGATCAGCCCCAGCATTTT.

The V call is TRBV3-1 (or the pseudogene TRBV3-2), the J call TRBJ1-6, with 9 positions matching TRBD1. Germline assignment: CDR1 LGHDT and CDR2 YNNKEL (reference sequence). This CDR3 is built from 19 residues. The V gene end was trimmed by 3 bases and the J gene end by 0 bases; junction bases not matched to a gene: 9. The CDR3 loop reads CASSHTGTGTPSYNSPLHF. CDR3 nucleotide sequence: TGTGCCAGCAGCCATACCGGGACAGGGACCCCCTCCTATAATTCACCCCTCCACTTT.

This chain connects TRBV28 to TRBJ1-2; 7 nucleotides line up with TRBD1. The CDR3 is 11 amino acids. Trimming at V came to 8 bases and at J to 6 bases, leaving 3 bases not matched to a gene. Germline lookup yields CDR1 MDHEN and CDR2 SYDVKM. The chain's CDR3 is CASQDRDGYTF. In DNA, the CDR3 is TGTGCCAGCCAAGACAGGGATGGCTACACCTTC.

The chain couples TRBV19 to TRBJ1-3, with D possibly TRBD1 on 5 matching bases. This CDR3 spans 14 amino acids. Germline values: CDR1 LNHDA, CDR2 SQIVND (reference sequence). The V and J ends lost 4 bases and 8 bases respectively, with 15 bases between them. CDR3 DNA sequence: TGTGCCAGTAGTACCCGGACATTGGATGACACCATATATTTT. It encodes CASSTRTLDDTIYF. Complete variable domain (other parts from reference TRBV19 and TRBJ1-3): DGGITQSPKYLFRKEGQNVTLSCEQNLNHDAMYWYRQDPGQGLRLIYYSQIVNDFQKGDIAEGYSVSREKKESFPLTVTSAQKNPTAFYLCASSTRTLDDTIYFGEGSWLTVV.

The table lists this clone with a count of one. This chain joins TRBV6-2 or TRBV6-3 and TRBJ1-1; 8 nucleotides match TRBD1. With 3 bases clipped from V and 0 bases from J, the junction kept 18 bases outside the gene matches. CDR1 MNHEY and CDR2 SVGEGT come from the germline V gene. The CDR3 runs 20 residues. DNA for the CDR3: TGTGCCAGCAGTTATCTCTCGCCGGGACAGGCCCCTTGGTTGAACACTGAAGCTTTCTTT. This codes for CASSYLSPGQAPWLNTEAFF.

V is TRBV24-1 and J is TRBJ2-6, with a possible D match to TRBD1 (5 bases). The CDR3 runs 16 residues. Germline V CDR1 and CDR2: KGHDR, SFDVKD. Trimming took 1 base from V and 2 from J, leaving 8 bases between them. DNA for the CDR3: TGTGCCACCAGTGATTTCGCAGGGACTGGGGCCAACGTCCTGACTTTC. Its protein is CATSDFAGTGANVLTF.

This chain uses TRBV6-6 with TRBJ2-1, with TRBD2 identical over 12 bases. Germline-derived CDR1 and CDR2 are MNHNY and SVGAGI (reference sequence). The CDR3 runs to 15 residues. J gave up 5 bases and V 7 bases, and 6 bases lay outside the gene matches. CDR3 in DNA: TGTGCCAGCACCACCGGACTAGCGGGGAACAATGAGCAGTTCTTC. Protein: CASTTGLAGNNEQFF.